The next 32 T cell receptor beta chains were all read from a single sample in a study of T cells in Graves' hyperthyroidism and ophthalmopathy. Authors of the study amplified TCR beta CDR3 regions from RNA transcripts. HTBI primers were the set used in a first-round RT-PCR of the TCR CDR3. A single record per CDR3 protein comes from TCRdb applying MiXCR to the multiplex PCR reads. The sample lists around 400,000 distinct CDR3 sequences, roughly 25% occurring once. The specimen sequenced was blood. These receptors came from a man between 45 and 60 years old with Graves' hyperthyroidism.

This clonotype was seen only a few times. The V call is TRBV10-3, the J call TRBJ2-5, with TRBD2 matching 7 bases. CDR3 length equals 14 residues. V was pared by 3 bases and J by 3 bases, with 4 bases of the junction left unmatched. Per the germline V gene, CDR1 is ENHRY and CDR2 is SYGVKD. The CDR3 loop reads CAISDPGREETQYF. The CDR3 DNA follows: TGTGCCATCAGTGACCCAGGGAGGGAAGAGACCCAGTACTTC.

This clonotype was seen ten or more times. The chain combines TRBV6-6 with TRBJ2-1, with D unclear. The CDR3 is 16 residues long. Germline lookup yields CDR1 MNHNY and CDR2 SVGAGI (reference sequence). The V gene lost 0 bases and the J gene lost 0 bases, with 9 bases spanning the gap. Written as DNA, the CDR3 is TGTGCCAGCAGTTACTCGGCTCAGAGCTCCTACAATGAGCAGTTCTTC. Its protein product is CASSYSAQSSYNEQFF.

The rearrangement links TRBV7-2 to TRBJ2-5; tentative D call: TRBD2 (6 bases). V was pared by 0 bases and J by 2 bases, with 10 bases between. The CDR3 consists of 15 residues. Per the germline V gene, CDR1 is SGHTA and CDR2 is FQGNSA. The CDR3 DNA follows: TGTGCCAGCAGCTTAGCGGGGGGAGCGCAAGAGACCCAGTACTTC. Its translation: CASSLAGGAQETQYF.

J is TRBJ2-7 and V is TRBV30; TRBD2 matches at 7 bases. V gave up 4 bases and J gave up 2 bases; unmatched junction bases: 11. Germline V gene lookup returns CDR1 GTSNPN and CDR2 SVGIG (reference sequence). The CDR3 spans 15 residues. The CDR3 nucleotides are TGTGCCTGGACCTCAGTCAGAGGGAGGGCCTACGAGCAGTACTTC. Its protein product is CAWTSVRGRAYEQYF. Combining the CDR3 with reference TRBV30 and TRBJ2-7 gives the whole variable domain SQTIHQWPATLVQPVGSPLSLECTVEGTSNPNLYWYRQAAGRGLQLLFYSVGIGQISSEVPQNLSASRPQDRQFILSSKKLLLSDSGFYLCAWTSVRGRAYEQYFGPGTRLTVT.

V is TRBV4-2 and J is TRBJ1-5; 8 nucleotides match TRBD1. The CDR3 is made up of 14 amino acids. Losses at the gene ends were 5 bases for V and 4 bases for J; bases not matched to a gene: 4. Germline V gene lookup returns CDR1 LGHNA and CDR2 YNFKEQ. CDR3 amino acids: CASSYTGGNQPQHF. The CDR3 region has the DNA TGTGCCAGCAGCTACACAGGGGGAAATCAGCCCCAGCATTTT.

The chain uses TRBV30 and TRBJ2-5, with 9 positions matching TRBD1. Trimming at V came to 0 bases and at J to 5 bases, leaving 16 bases not matched to a gene. Germline V gene lookup returns CDR1 GTSNPN and CDR2 SVGIG (reference sequence). The CDR3 runs 18 residues. The CDR3 here is CAWSVLLGLGQGSETQYF. CDR3 DNA: TGTGCCTGGAGTGTCTTACTTGGTCTGGGACAGGGTTCGGAGACCCAGTACTTC. Full variable domain (missing parts from reference TRBV30 and TRBJ2-5): SQTIHQWPATLVQPVGSPLSLECTVEGTSNPNLYWYRQAAGRGLQLLFYSVGIGQISSEVPQNLSASRPQDRQFILSSKKLLLSDSGFYLCAWSVLLGLGQGSETQYFGPGTRLLVL.

A few counts support this clonotype. This chain links TRBV7-9 with TRBJ2-3; D is perhaps TRBD2 (6 bases). There are 16 residues in the CDR3. Trimming shortened V by 0 bases and J by 2 bases, and 12 bases separated the two germline ends. Germline values: CDR1 SEHNR, CDR2 FQNEAQ (reference sequence). The CDR3 here is CASSLARTTFTDTQYF. In nucleotides, the CDR3 is TGTGCCAGCAGCTTAGCTAGGACTACCTTCACAGATACGCAGTATTTT.

This clonotype appeared a few times. V gene TRBV28 combines with J gene TRBJ1-5, with a tentative D call TRBD1 (6 bases). CDR1 is MDHEN, CDR2 SYDVKM, per germline. Trimming removed 5 bases at V and 2 bases at J, with 10 bases between. The CDR3 has 14 amino acids. The CDR3 DNA sequence: TGTGCCAGCAGTCGGACAGCAGGCAATCAGCCCCAGCATTTT. This sequence encodes CASSRTAGNQPQHF.

V and J are TRBV28 and TRBJ2-1, with 8 bases identical to TRBD1. The CDR3 is made up of 13 amino acids. Germline values: CDR1 MDHEN, CDR2 SYDVKM. Trimming took 6 bases from V and 6 from J; bases not matched to a gene: 4. The CDR3 spells CASSGQGGNEQFF. CDR3 bases: TGTGCCAGCAGCGGACAGGGTGGCAATGAGCAGTTCTTC.

At least ten counts were recorded for this clonotype. V usage is TRBV2 and J usage is TRBJ2-3; D may be TRBD2 (5 bases). Germline CDR1 reads SNHLY; CDR2 reads FYNNEI. The CDR3 contains 15 residues. Trimming stripped 5 bases from V and 0 bases from J, with 12 bases between. The CDR3 loop reads CASSQSGMSTDTQYF. CDR3 DNA: TGTGCCAGCAGTCAAAGCGGCATGAGCACAGATACGCAGTATTTT. The full variable domain, its missing parts supplied by reference TRBV2 and TRBJ2-3, is EPEVTQTPSHQVTQMGQEVILRCVPISNHLYFYWYRQILGQKVEFLVSFYNNEISEKSEIFDDQFSVERPDGSNFTLKIRSTKLEDSAMYFCASSQSGMSTDTQYFGPGTRLTVL.

This clonotype was counted at least ten times. The rearrangement joins TRBV6-2 or TRBV6-3 to TRBJ2-3, with TRBD1 as a possible D gene (5 bases). The V end lost 6 bases, the J end lost 4 bases, and 11 bases lay between the germline ends. There are 13 residues in the CDR3. Germline V gene sequence: CDR1 MNHEY, CDR2 SVGEGT. CDR3 region: CASRLRDADTQYF. CDR3 in DNA: TGTGCCAGCAGACTCAGGGATGCAGATACGCAGTATTTT.

In this sample, this clonotype turned up many times. The V gene is TRBV27, the J gene TRBJ2-3; D ambiguous. V was trimmed by 4 bases and J by 0 bases, leaving 14 bases between them. CDR3 length: 16 amino acids. Germline CDR1 reads MNHEY; CDR2 reads SMNVEV (reference sequence). This chain's CDR3 is CASSYTPRLSTDTQYF. The CDR3 DNA sequence: TGTGCCAGCAGTTATACCCCCCGCCTCAGCACAGATACGCAGTATTTT.

V gene TRBV7-3 combines with J gene TRBJ2-1; the D is unclear. V lost 2 bases and J 5 bases, leaving 13 bases between the germline ends. This CDR3 spans 15 amino acids. Germline lookup yields CDR1 SGHTA and CDR2 FQGTGA. This CDR3 is CASSLFRAPHNEQFF. The DNA of the CDR3 is TGTGCCAGCAGCTTATTCCGGGCTCCTCACAATGAGCAGTTCTTC.

This chain joins TRBV29-1 and TRBJ1-2, with 7 bases matching TRBD1. CDR1 and CDR2 (germline): SQVTM, ANQGSEA. There are 12 residues in the CDR3. Trimming took 8 bases from V and 3 from J; bases not matched to a gene: 6. CDR3 region: CSCHRGDYGYTF. In nucleotides, the CDR3 is TGCAGCTGCCACAGGGGAGACTATGGCTACACCTTC.

The rearrangement links TRBV10-3 to TRBJ1-1; D perhaps matches TRBD1 (5 bases). Trimming shortened V by 2 bases and J by 6 bases, and 22 bases separated the two germline ends. The CDR3 is made up of 17 amino acids. Per the germline V gene, CDR1 is ENHRY and CDR2 is SYGVKD. Here the CDR3 reads CAISEGSGNNPRAEAFF. The CDR3 DNA reads as TGTGCCATCAGTGAGGGATCAGGGAACAACCCACGGGCTGAAGCTTTCTTT.

This clonotype was detected ten times or more. The chain couples TRBV11-2 to TRBJ2-7; D is undetermined. Germline values: CDR1 SGHAT, CDR2 FQNNGV. V was pared by 0 bases and J by 5 bases, with 11 bases between. This CDR3 comprises 14 residues. For the CDR3, the DNA is TGTGCCAGCAGCTTAGAAGGTGGCAGCGACGAGCAGTACTTC. It encodes CASSLEGGSDEQYF.

This clonotype was detected many times. The V call is TRBV6-5, the J call TRBJ2-3; 7 bases align to TRBD2. Germline loops: CDR1 MNHEY, CDR2 SVGAGI. Trimming at V came to 0 bases and at J to 2 bases, leaving 5 bases not matched to a gene. The CDR3 extends over 16 amino acids. The CDR3 region is CASSYSGGSVTDTQYF. CDR3 DNA sequence: TGTGCCAGCAGTTACTCGGGGGGGTCGGTCACAGATACGCAGTATTTT.

This clonotype was detected only a few times. The chain has TRBV12-3 or TRBV12-4 and TRBJ2-7; a possible D gene is TRBD1 (6 bases). The CDR3 totals 15 residues. Deletions cut 1 base from V and 0 bases from J, with 10 bases between. Here the CDR3 reads CASSLVGDNSYEQYF. DNA for the CDR3: TGTGCCAGCAGTTTAGTGGGGGACAACTCCTACGAGCAGTACTTC.

The rearrangement uses TRBV14 and TRBJ2-3; unclear D gene. Germline CDR1 SGHDN, CDR2 FVKESK. V was pared by 3 bases and J by 4 bases, with 29 bases between. The CDR3 is 20 amino acids. This CDR3 reads CASSHLSDTRSPRLSDTQYF. CDR3 DNA: TGTGCCAGCAGCCACCTCAGCGACACTCGCTCCCCGCGGTTGTCAGATACGCAGTATTTT.

This clonotype was found a few times. This sequence joins TRBV28 and TRBJ2-6, with D perhaps matching TRBD2 (5 bases). The length of the CDR3 is 14 residues. CDR1 is MDHEN and CDR2 is SYDVKM in the germline V gene. With 7 bases removed from V and 4 bases from J, the gap between germline ends came to 11 bases. CDR3 region: CASIGVRGANVLTF. The DNA for the CDR3 is TGTGCCAGCATCGGGGTCCGGGGGGCCAACGTCCTGACTTTC.

J is TRBJ1-4 and V is TRBV6-2 or TRBV6-3, with D possibly TRBD1 on 5 matching bases. Germline lookup yields CDR1 MNHEY and CDR2 SVGEGT. This CDR3 comprises 13 residues. V lost 7 bases, J lost 5 bases, and 11 bases lay in between. The CDR3 sequence: CASTKTVNEKLFF. Written as DNA, the CDR3 is TGTGCCAGCACAAAGACAGTCAATGAAAAACTGTTTTTT.

DNA of the CDR3: TGTGCCAGCAGCGGGTGGACTAGCGGACAAGAGACCCAGTACTTC. It specifies CASSGWTSGQETQYF. The chain has TRBV5-5 and TRBJ2-5; 10 bases fit TRBD2. J was trimmed by 2 bases and V by 4 bases; bases with no gene match: 5. The germline V gene encodes CDR1 SGHKS and CDR2 YYEKEE (reference sequence). This CDR3 has 15 residues.

The V gene is TRBV12-3 or TRBV12-4, the J gene TRBJ2-2; 9 positions agree with TRBD2. CDR3 length: 18 residues. V shed 9 bases, J shed 0 bases, and the junction held 14 bases outside the gene matches. This CDR3 is CASPPSSGGLPNTGELFF. The CDR3 DNA reads TGTGCCAGTCCGCCGAGTAGCGGGGGACTACCGAACACCGGGGAGCTGTTTTTT.

V and J are TRBV6-2 or TRBV6-3 and TRBJ2-2; D is uncertain. CDR3 length equals 13 residues. Germline V gene sequence: CDR1 MNHEY, CDR2 SVGEGT. The germline V and J ends were trimmed by 8 bases and 4 bases, with 11 bases remaining between them. CDR3 in amino acids: CASGQTFTGELFF. The CDR3 region has the DNA TGTGCCAGCGGGCAGACGTTCACCGGGGAGCTGTTTTTT.

This clonotype was recorded only once. The CDR3 DNA follows: TGCAGCGTTGAAAGGACAGGGGAAACCTACGAGCAGTACTTC. Translated: CSVERTGETYEQYF. The rearrangement links TRBV29-1 to TRBJ2-7; 9 bases map to TRBD1. The germline gives CDR1 SQVTM, CDR2 ANQGSEA. The length of the CDR3 is 14 residues. V dropped 2 bases and J dropped 2; count of bases not matched to a gene: 4.

This clonotype was seen ten or more times. DNA of the CDR3: TGTGCCAGCAGCCCGGGACAGGCCCTCTCGGGCTCCTACAATGAGCAGTTCTTC. Translated, it gives CASSPGQALSGSYNEQFF. The gene calls are TRBV6-5 and TRBJ2-1; 8 bases match TRBD1. Unmatched junction bases numbered 13, after V lost 6 bases and J lost 0 bases. The CDR3 spans 18 residues. Germline V lookup: CDR1 MNHEY, CDR2 SVGAGI.

On this clonotype: Just one base apart from a much larger clone, this may be a read error. The chain couples TRBV27 to TRBJ2-7; D possibly corresponds to TRBD2 (6 bases). V lost 6 bases and J 2 bases, leaving 14 bases between the germline ends. The CDR3 totals 14 residues. Germline CDR1 reads MNHEY; CDR2 reads SMNVEV (reference sequence). The CDR3 loop is CASRATREAYEQYF. The CDR3, as DNA: TGTGCCAGCAGAGCTACCAGGGAGGCCTACGAGCAGTACTTC.

V gene TRBV6-4 combines with J gene TRBJ2-1, with 13 bases lining up with TRBD2. The CDR3 has 15 amino acids. CDR1 is MRHNA and CDR2 is SNTAGT in the germline V gene. V gave up 5 bases and J gave up 7 bases; unmatched junction bases: 5. The CDR3 DNA reads as TGTGCCAGCAGTTTACTAGCGGGAGGGCAGAATGAGCAGTTCTTC. Its protein is CASSLLAGGQNEQFF.

This clonotype has more than one count but fewer than ten. This chain links TRBV28 with TRBJ1-2; D might be TRBD1 (6 bases). The V end was cut by 4 bases, the J end by 4 bases, with 13 bases between. The germline gives CDR1 MDHEN, CDR2 SYDVKM. The CDR3 contains 14 residues. The chain's CDR3 is CASSSPGQFYGYTF. Written as DNA, the CDR3 is TGTGCCAGCAGTTCTCCCGGACAGTTCTATGGCTACACCTTC.

The gene calls are TRBV24-1 and TRBJ2-5; D gene unclear. Trimming removed 2 bases from V and 0 bases from J, with 18 bases in between. The germline V gene has CDR1 KGHDR and CDR2 SFDVKD. This CDR3 region has 18 residues. The CDR3 DNA sequence: TGTGCCACCAGTGATTCCGCCTTGGACCCCGGGTACCAAGAGACCCAGTACTTC. Translated, it gives CATSDSALDPGYQETQYF.

This chain links TRBV12-3 or TRBV12-4 with TRBJ1-2; no clear D. The CDR3 has 14 residues. V was cut by 3 bases and J by 4 bases, with 12 bases left in between. CDR3 coding DNA: TGTGCCAGCAGTTTCTACGGAGAGAGCTATGGCTACACCTTC. This translates into CASSFYGESYGYTF.

The sample holds one count of this clonotype. The rearrangement uses TRBV2 and TRBJ1-6; the D is unclear. CDR3 length: 14 amino acids. Trimming removed 8 bases at V and 3 bases at J, with 11 bases between. Germline V CDR1 and CDR2: SNHLY, FYNNEI. CDR3 coding DNA: TGTGCCAGCGATGCGGACCTCTATAATTCACCCCTCCACTTT. It translates to CASDADLYNSPLHF.